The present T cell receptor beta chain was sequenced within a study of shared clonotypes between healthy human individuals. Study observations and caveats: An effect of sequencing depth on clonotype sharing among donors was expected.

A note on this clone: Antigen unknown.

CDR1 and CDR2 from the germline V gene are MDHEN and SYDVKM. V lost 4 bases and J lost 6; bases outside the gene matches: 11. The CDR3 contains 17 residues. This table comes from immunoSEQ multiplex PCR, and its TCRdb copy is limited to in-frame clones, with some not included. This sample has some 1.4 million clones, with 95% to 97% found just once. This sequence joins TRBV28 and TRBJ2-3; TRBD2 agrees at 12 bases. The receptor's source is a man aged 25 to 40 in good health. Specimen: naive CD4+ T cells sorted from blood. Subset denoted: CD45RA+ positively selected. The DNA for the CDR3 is TGTGCCAGCAGTTCCCCCGGGGCTAGCGGGGGGGAGGATACGCAGTATTTT. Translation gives CASSSPGASGGEDTQYF.